These 19 T cell receptor beta chains share one sample of origin, sequenced in a study of siplizumab effects on memory and regulatory T cells. Here immunoSEQ multiplex PCR was the method, and the copy in TCRdb shows in-frame clones only, minus some. The sample records about 100,000 clones, 94% being singletons. The material sequenced was non-Treg CD4+ T cells sorted from blood. The receptor set was obtained from a human donor in good health.

This chain connects TRBV6-5 to TRBJ2-1, with TRBD1 matching 9 bases. The germline CDR1 and CDR2 sequences are MNHEY and SVGAGI. There are 14 residues in the CDR3. With 8 bases clipped from V and 3 bases from J, the junction kept 5 bases outside the gene matches. CDR3 protein: CASGQGRIYNEQFF. The DNA for the CDR3 is TGTGCCAGCGGACAGGGGCGCATCTACAATGAGCAGTTCTTC.

V and J are TRBV6-5 and TRBJ1-2; 9 bases agree with TRBD1. Germline V gene lookup returns CDR1 MNHEY and CDR2 SVGAGI. This CDR3 region has 15 residues. With V trimmed by 1 base and J by 8 bases, 8 bases remained unmatched. The CDR3 loop is CASSYWDGQGRGYTF. The CDR3 bases are TGTGCCAGCAGTTACTGGGATGGACAGGGGAGGGGCTACACCTTC.

V usage is TRBV28 and J usage is TRBJ2-1; 10 positions match TRBD1. The CDR3 spans 15 residues. Germline trimming cut 4 bases from V and 4 bases from J; bases unmatched to any gene: 4. Germline V gene sequence: CDR1 MDHEN, CDR2 SYDVKM. The CDR3, as DNA: TGTGCCAGCAGTTCGACAGGGGGCGCTTACAATGAGCAGTTCTTC. Translated, it gives CASSSTGGAYNEQFF.

The V and J genes are TRBV7-9 and TRBJ1-1; D uncertain. This CDR3 has 14 amino acids. Germline V CDR1 and CDR2: SEHNR, FQNEAQ (reference sequence). Between the trimmed V and J ends, which lost 5 bases and 1 base, there was a span of 11 bases. Here the CDR3 reads CASSLRYGNTEAFF. The CDR3 DNA reads as TGTGCCAGCAGCCTTCGGTACGGGAACACTGAAGCTTTCTTT.

The chain is built from TRBV19 and TRBJ1-5; D remains unclear. Per germline, CDR1 LNHDA and CDR2 SQIVND (reference sequence). This CDR3 comprises 13 residues. V dropped 4 bases and J dropped 4 bases, with 8 bases sitting between them. The chain's CDR3 is CASSTRGNQPQHF. In DNA, the CDR3 is TGTGCCAGTAGTACTAGAGGTAATCAGCCCCAGCATTTT.

The rearrangement links TRBV5-1 to TRBJ2-1; 9 bases map to TRBD1. V trimming: 4 bases; J trimming: 6 bases; junction bases outside the gene matches: 11. Germline CDR1 and CDR2: SGHRS and YFSETQ. CDR3 length: 16 residues. The CDR3: CASSVIGTGRVNEQFF. CDR3 bases: TGCGCCAGCAGCGTGATAGGGACAGGGAGGGTCAATGAGCAGTTCTTC.

The chain links TRBV9 to TRBJ2-2; 9 bases fit TRBD2. The V and J ends lost 0 bases and 5 bases, in that order; junction bases with no gene match: 5. CDR1 is SGDLS and CDR2 is YYNGEE in the germline V gene. The CDR3 loop spans 16 amino acids. The CDR3 loop reads CASSVDSGRGTGELFF. The DNA of the CDR3 is TGTGCCAGCAGCGTAGATAGCGGGAGAGGGACCGGGGAGCTGTTTTTT.

The rearrangement links TRBV19 to TRBJ2-1; D possibly corresponds to TRBD2 (5 bases). CDR1 is LNHDA and CDR2 is SQIVND in the germline V gene (reference sequence). V shed 5 bases and J shed 8 bases, with 13 bases lying between them. The length of the CDR3 is 13 residues. The CDR3 loop is CASSPSGIHEQFF. DNA of the CDR3: TGTGCCAGTAGTCCCTCGGGGATCCATGAGCAGTTCTTC. The variable domain in full, completed from reference TRBV19 and TRBJ2-1, reads DGGITQSPKYLFRKEGQNVTLSCEQNLNHDAMYWYRQDPGQGLRLIYYSQIVNDFQKGDIAEGYSVSREKKESFPLTVTSAQKNPTAFYLCASSPSGIHEQFFGPGTRLTVL.

The genes are TRBV4-1 and TRBJ2-5, with D possibly being TRBD1 or TRBD2 (5 bases each). CDR3 length equals 15 residues. V was trimmed by 5 bases and J by 1 base, leaving 14 bases between them. CDR1 is MGHRA and CDR2 is YSYEKL in the germline V gene. The CDR3 is CASSSVGTLQETQYF. CDR3 nucleotide sequence: TGCGCCAGCAGCTCCGTCGGGACCCTCCAAGAGACCCAGTACTTC.

The chain carries TRBV25-1 and TRBJ2-1; unclear D gene. The CDR3 runs 17 residues. V lost 3 bases to trimming and J lost 0 bases, with 15 bases between them. Germline values: CDR1 MGHDK, CDR2 SYGVNS. CDR3 in amino acids: CASSDLERSSSYNEQFF. CDR3 coding DNA: TGTGCCAGCAGTGATCTAGAACGATCTAGCTCCTACAATGAGCAGTTCTTC.

The genes are TRBV5-1 and TRBJ1-4; TRBD1 aligns across 11 bases. J lost 3 bases, V lost 4 bases, and 8 bases had no gene match. The CDR3 is 17 amino acids. The germline gives CDR1 SGHRS, CDR2 YFSETQ. The CDR3 sequence: CASSEKGQGAANEKLFF. The CDR3 nucleotides are TGCGCCAGCAGCGAAAAAGGACAGGGGGCAGCTAATGAAAAACTGTTTTTT.

The CDR3 sequence: CASSPWGSLGYNEQFF. The CDR3 nucleotides are TGTGCCAGCAGCCCGTGGGGATCATTGGGATACAATGAGCAGTTCTTC. The chain couples TRBV7-3 to TRBJ2-1, with unresolved D. The V end lost 5 bases, the J end lost 4 bases, and 18 bases lay between the germline ends. This CDR3 comprises 16 residues. Germline values: CDR1 SGHTA, CDR2 FQGTGA.

The chain uses TRBV21-1 and TRBJ2-7; no check of the table's D call, TRBD1, against the DNA was made. TRBV21-1 is described as a pseudogene. The CDR3 consists of 17 residues. The CDR3 protein is CASSKRWHRTDSYEQYF. The CDR3 DNA is TGTGCCAGCAGCAAACGTTGGCATAGGACAGACTCCTACGAGCAGTACTTC.

This chain uses TRBV7-6 with TRBJ2-5; TRBD2 might be the D (5 bases). CDR3 length: 14 amino acids. Deletions cut 5 bases from V and 3 bases from J, with 13 bases between. CDR1 is SGHVS, CDR2 FNYEAQ, per germline. The CDR3 loop reads CASSRIDGKETQYF. The CDR3 DNA is TGTGCCAGCAGCCGCATCGACGGGAAAGAGACCCAGTACTTC.

The chain combines TRBV15 with TRBJ2-3; 11 bases map to TRBD1. The V gene's germline CDR1 is LNHNV and CDR2 YYDKDF (reference sequence). This CDR3 has 17 amino acids. V was clipped by 0 bases and J by 1 base; unmatched bases: 3. CDR3 residues: CATSREKDRGRTDTQYF. The CDR3 DNA follows: TGTGCCACCAGCAGAGAGAAGGACAGGGGGCGCACAGATACGCAGTATTTT.

This chain joins TRBV7-3 and TRBJ2-1; D gene ambiguous. CDR1 SGHTA and CDR2 FQGTGA come from the germline V gene. CDR3 size: 16 residues. V lost 0 bases and J lost 1, with 10 bases in between. CDR3 DNA: TGTGCCAGCAGCTTAACGTGGGTTGGGTCCTACAATGAGCAGTTCTTC. Residues: CASSLTWVGSYNEQFF.

The chain carries TRBV6-5 and TRBJ2-2; D uncertain. Germline CDR1 and CDR2: MNHEY and SVGAGI. The CDR3 covers 12 residues. Deletions cut 6 bases from V and 4 bases from J, with 6 bases between. The CDR3 nucleotides read TGTGCCAGCAGGAGGTTCACCGGGGAGCTGTTTTTT. This translates into CASRRFTGELFF.

This chain uses TRBV19 with TRBJ1-1, with 7 nucleotides matching TRBD1. J lost 0 bases, V lost 5 bases, and 6 bases had no gene match. The CDR3 runs 15 residues. Germline-derived CDR1 and CDR2 are LNHDA and SQIVND (reference sequence). CDR3 region: CASSLSGGLNTEAFF. The CDR3 DNA sequence: TGTGCCAGTAGTCTCTCAGGGGGATTGAACACTGAAGCTTTCTTT.

The chain combines TRBV27 with TRBJ2-5, with TRBD1 as a possible D gene (6 bases). The DNA end favors TRBJ2-7, so the J call may be wrong. The length of the CDR3 is 14 residues. The germline gives CDR1 MNHEY, CDR2 SMNVEV (reference sequence). Here the CDR3 DNA reads TGTGCCAGCGGCCGACAGGTACTCTCCTACGAGCAGTACTTC. It codes for CASGRQVLSYEQYF.